The 19 T cell receptor beta chains listed next were all sequenced from one sample in a study of molecular identifiers for immune sequencing clone quantification. TCRdb analysed the PCR reads with MiXCR anew, one entry per CDR3 protein. The data show roughly 630,000 distinct CDR3 sequences, approximately 24% seen once. Input material: naive CD8+ T cells from blood, with Jurkat cell RNA spiked in. Indicated subset: FACS-sorted CD8+CD4-CCR7+CD45RA+ naive T cells. The source is a human donor in good health. Some libraries in this study had Jurkat cell RNA spiked in.

There are a few counts of this clonotype. J is TRBJ1-2 and V is TRBV29-1, with D perhaps TRBD1 (6 bases). Trimming pared 7 bases from V and 6 bases from J, leaving 9 bases between. The CDR3 is 10 residues long. Per germline, CDR1 SQVTM and CDR2 ANQGSEA. CDR3 amino acids: CSAEGDGYTF. The CDR3 nucleotides read TGCAGCGCCGAGGGGGATGGCTACACCTTC.

Only a few counts were recorded for this clonotype. This chain uses TRBV24-1 with TRBJ1-2; no firm D call. V was trimmed by 4 bases and J by 2 bases, leaving 10 bases between them. This CDR3 comprises 14 residues. Looked up from germline, CDR1 is KGHDR and CDR2 is SFDVKD. This CDR3 is CATSEPGLNYGYTF. DNA for the CDR3: TGTGCCACCAGTGAGCCCGGACTGAACTATGGCTACACCTTC.

Ten or more counts support this clonotype. The J gene is TRBJ2-3, the V gene TRBV30; D not certain. With 4 bases removed from V and 3 bases from J, the gap between germline ends came to 11 bases. Germline CDR1 and CDR2: GTSNPN and SVGIG (reference sequence). The CDR3 loop spans 13 amino acids. As DNA, the CDR3 is TGTGCCTGGACAGGCACTAATACAGATACGCAGTATTTT. This gives the protein CAWTGTNTDTQYF.

Turning to this clonotype: A much more abundant neighbour one base away suggests this may be a read error. The chain links TRBV28 to TRBJ1-4, with D uncertain. CDR3 length: 15 residues. V was shortened by 2 bases and J by 0 bases, with 7 bases between the two germline ends. From germline, CDR1 is MDHEN and CDR2 SYDVKM. The CDR3 region is CASSLRLATNEKLFF. CDR3 sequence (DNA): TGTGCCAGCAGTTTACGGCTGGCAACTAATGAAAAACTGTTTTTT.

To note about this clonotype: As the CDR3 is not closed by the conserved phenylalanine or tryptophan, this likely results from a read error. No DNA is shown, since the ends of the CDR3 on it are uncertain; the CDR3 is the one TCRdb lists. V gene TRBV4-1 combines with J gene TRBJ2-1; TRBD2, the D gene given by the table, was not confirmed from the DNA. The CDR3 is 13 amino acids long, termini counted. Germline V gene lookup returns CDR1 MGHRA and CDR2 YSYEKL. The CDR3 protein is CASSQGGAPDLVL.

In this sample, this clonotype turned up many times. J is TRBJ1-5 and V is TRBV12-3 or TRBV12-4; maybe TRBD1 (6 bases). The CDR3 sequence is 16 residues long. Trimming shortened V by 1 base and J by 8 bases, and 18 bases separated the two germline ends. The CDR3 spells CASSLVGQETVEPQHF. DNA for the CDR3: TGTGCCAGCAGTTTAGTGGGACAAGAAACGGTGGAGCCCCAGCATTTT.

This clonotype has only a few counts. The CDR3 loop is CASSQAASGFYNEQFF. In DNA form, the CDR3 reads TGTGCCAGCAGCCAAGCTGCTAGCGGGTTTTACAATGAGCAGTTCTTC. The chain is built from TRBV3-1 and TRBJ2-1, with TRBD2 identical over 8 bases. The J segment lost 4 bases and the V segment lost 1 base, leaving 6 bases of the junction unmatched. This CDR3 spans 16 amino acids. The germline V gene has CDR1 LGHDT and CDR2 YNNKEL (reference sequence).

This clonotype was observed a few times. The V call is TRBV11-2, the J call TRBJ2-7; 7 bases agree with TRBD2. The CDR3 is made up of 15 amino acids. J gave up 3 bases and V 4 bases, and 9 bases lay outside the gene matches. Germline lookup yields CDR1 SGHAT and CDR2 FQNNGV. The DNA of the CDR3 is TGTGCCAGCAGCTCCCTCCGGGGGGAGATCTACGAGCAGTACTTC. Translation gives CASSSLRGEIYEQYF.

In regard to this clonotype: It may be a read error: a sequence one base away is much more abundant. V gene TRBV7-9 combines with J gene TRBJ1-1; 10 bases fit TRBD1. CDR3 length: 12 residues. Germline CDR1 is SEHNR and CDR2 is FQNEAQ (reference sequence). CDR3 amino acids: CTSSGQGGEAFF. In DNA, the CDR3 is TGTACCAGCAGCGGACAGGGGGGAGAAGCTTTCTTT. The full variable domain, with the rest looked up from reference TRBV7-9 and TRBJ1-1, is DTGVSQNPRHKITKRGQNVTFRCDPISEHNRLYWYRQTLGQGPEFLTYFQNEAQLEKSRLLSDRFSAERPKGSFSTLEIQRTEQGDSAMYLCTSSGQGGEAFFGQGTRLTVV.

This sequence joins TRBV12-3 or TRBV12-4 and TRBJ2-1; TRBD2 matches at 13 bases. CDR3 length: 20 amino acids. After removal of 3 bases from V and 0 bases from J, the junction contained 11 bases not matched to a gene. Here the CDR3 DNA reads TGTGCCAGCAGTTTTAGCGCGACTAGCGGGAGGTCATACTCCTACAATGAGCAGTTCTTC. This encodes CASSFSATSGRSYSYNEQFF.

With regard to this clonotype: A much larger clone is a single base away; this may be a read error. CDR3 loop: CASTGTLQFPTGELVF. The DNA for the CDR3 is TGTGCCAGCACTGGGACTCTTCAGTTTCCCACCGGGGAGCTGGTTTTT. The gene calls are TRBV2 and TRBJ2-2; possibly TRBD2 for D (6 bases). This CDR3 comprises 16 residues. From germline, CDR1 is SNHLY and CDR2 FYNNEI.

This clonotype was counted ten times or more. J is TRBJ2-7 and V is TRBV7-9, with 8 positions matching TRBD2. In germline, CDR1 is SEHNR, CDR2 FQNEAQ (reference sequence). This CDR3 comprises 14 residues. The junction had 6 bases not matched to a gene; V was cut back by 2 bases and J by 6 bases. The CDR3 DNA reads as TGTGCCAGCAGCTTATCAAGCGGGGGAGCCGAGCAGTACTTC. Protein: CASSLSSGGAEQYF.

There are many counts of this clonotype. J is TRBJ1-1 and V is TRBV6-1; 8 nucleotides match TRBD1. V was pared by 5 bases and J by 0 bases, with 14 bases of the junction left unmatched. This CDR3 is 18 amino acids long. From germline, CDR1 is MNHNS and CDR2 SASEGT. The CDR3 loop reads CASSPPGQVTPMNTEAFF. The CDR3, as DNA: TGTGCCAGCAGTCCTCCGGGACAGGTGACGCCGATGAACACTGAAGCTTTCTTT.

The V and J genes are TRBV7-9 and TRBJ2-7; 8 bases fit TRBD1. The CDR3 extends over 15 amino acids. The V segment lost 4 bases and the J segment 2 bases; nucleotides outside the gene matches: 7. In germline, CDR1 is SEHNR, CDR2 FQNEAQ (reference sequence). In DNA, the CDR3 is TGTGCCAGCAGCTCAGGACAGGGCTTTACCTACGAGCAGTACTTC. It specifies CASSSGQGFTYEQYF.

Remarks on this clonotype: This clone may be a read error of a much larger clone one base away. This chain joins TRBV5-1 and TRBJ1-1; no definite D call. The CDR3 has 13 amino acids. Germline V gives CDR1 SGHRS, CDR2 YFSETQ. The V gene lost 3 bases and the J gene lost 1 base, with 7 bases spanning the gap. CDR3 DNA sequence: TGCGCCAGCAGCTCGAACGAGAACACTGAAGCTTTCTTT. This encodes CASSSNENTEAFF.

This clonotype was found many times. V is TRBV29-1 and J is TRBJ2-7, with 9 nucleotides matching TRBD1. J lost 4 bases, V lost 6 bases, and 10 bases had no gene match. Germline V lookup: CDR1 SQVTM, CDR2 ANQGSEA. The CDR3 has 14 residues. The DNA for the CDR3 is TGCAGCGTCGAGGGGGGACAGGGTCAATACGAGCAGTACTTC. Protein product: CSVEGGQGQYEQYF.

This clonotype was seen a few times. Given a much more abundant clone one base away, this may be a read error. V and J are TRBV29-1 and TRBJ1-1; 10 bases are shared with TRBD1. Per germline, CDR1 SQVTM and CDR2 ANQGSEA. This CDR3 is built from 15 residues. The CDR3 spells CSVPDRGPGVTGAFF. In DNA form, the CDR3 reads TGCAGCGTCCCAGACAGGGGGCCCGGGGTCACTGGAGCTTTCTTT.

Regarding this clonotype: A much bigger clone sits one base away, suggesting this may be a read error. The rearrangement uses TRBV4-1 and TRBJ2-7, with a weak D call TRBD1 (5 bases). Germline assignment: CDR1 MGHRA and CDR2 YSYEKL. The CDR3 length is 15 residues. In nucleotides, the CDR3 is TGCGCCAGCAGCCAAGAGCACCAGGGTACCTACCAGCAGTACTTC. Encoded protein: CASSQEHQGTYQQYF.

This clonotype was detected a few times. Compared with germline, one end of the junction differs, possibly owing to a read error. This chain joins TRBV20-1 and TRBJ2-7; 7 positions match TRBD1. Germline values: CDR1 DFQATT, CDR2 SNEGSKA (reference sequence). CDR3 length: 13 residues. The CDR3 region has the DNA TGCAGTGCCAGAGAACAGGGGAACCACGAGCAGTACTTC. It translates to CSAREQGNHEQYF.